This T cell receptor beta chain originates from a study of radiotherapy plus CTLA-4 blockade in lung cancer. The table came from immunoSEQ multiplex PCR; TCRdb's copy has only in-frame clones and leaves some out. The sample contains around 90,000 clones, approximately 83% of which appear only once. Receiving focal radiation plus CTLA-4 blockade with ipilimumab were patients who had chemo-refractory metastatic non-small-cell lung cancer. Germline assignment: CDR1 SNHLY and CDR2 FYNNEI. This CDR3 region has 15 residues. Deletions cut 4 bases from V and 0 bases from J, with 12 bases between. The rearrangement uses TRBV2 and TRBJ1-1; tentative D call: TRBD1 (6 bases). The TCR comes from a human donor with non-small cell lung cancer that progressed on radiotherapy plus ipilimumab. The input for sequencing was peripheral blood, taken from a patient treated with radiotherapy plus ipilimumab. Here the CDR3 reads CASSVGWGLNTEAFF. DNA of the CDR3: TGTGCCAGCAGTGTTGGTTGGGGGCTGAACACTGAAGCTTTCTTT.